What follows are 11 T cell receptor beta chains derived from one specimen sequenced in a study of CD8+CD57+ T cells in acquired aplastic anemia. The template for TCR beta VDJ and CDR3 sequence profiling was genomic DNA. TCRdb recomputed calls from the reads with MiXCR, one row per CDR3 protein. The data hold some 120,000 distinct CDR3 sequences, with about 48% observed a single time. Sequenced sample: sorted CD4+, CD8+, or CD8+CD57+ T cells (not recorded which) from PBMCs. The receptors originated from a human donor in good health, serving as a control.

The CDR3 DNA sequence: TGTGCCAGCAGCCGACTAGCGGGAGGGGAGACCCAGTACTTC. Translated, it gives CASSRLAGGETQYF. The chain has TRBV7-6 and TRBJ2-5; 14 nucleotides align to TRBD2. Trimming cost V 5 bases and J 5 bases; bases outside gene matches: 1. The CDR3 consists of 14 residues. Germline V gives CDR1 SGHVS, CDR2 FNYEAQ. The full variable domain, in which reference TRBV7-6 and TRBJ2-5 provide the parts outside the CDR3, is GAGVSQSPRYKVTKRGQDVALRCDPISGHVSLYWYRQALGQGPEFLTYFNYEAQQDKSGLPNDRFSAERPEGSISTLTIQRTEQRDSAMYRCASSRLAGGETQYFGPGTRLLVL.

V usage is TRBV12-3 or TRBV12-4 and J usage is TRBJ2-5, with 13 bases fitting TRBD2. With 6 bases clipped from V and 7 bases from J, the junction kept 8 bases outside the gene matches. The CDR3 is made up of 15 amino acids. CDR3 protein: CASRELAGGLGTQYF. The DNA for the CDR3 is TGTGCCAGCAGGGAACTAGCGGGGGGGCTCGGGACCCAGTACTTC.

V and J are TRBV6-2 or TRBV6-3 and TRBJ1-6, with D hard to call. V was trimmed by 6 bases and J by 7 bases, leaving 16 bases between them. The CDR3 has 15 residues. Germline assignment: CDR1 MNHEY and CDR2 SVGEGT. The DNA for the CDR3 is TGTGCCAGCAGCGTTACCGGGAACCCAAATTCACCCCTCCACTTT. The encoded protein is CASSVTGNPNSPLHF.

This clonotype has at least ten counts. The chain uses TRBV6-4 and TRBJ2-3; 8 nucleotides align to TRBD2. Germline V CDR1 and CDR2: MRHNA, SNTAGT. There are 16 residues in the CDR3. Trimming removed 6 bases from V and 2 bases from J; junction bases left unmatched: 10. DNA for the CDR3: TGTGCCAGCAGGGACCGAGGCGGGGGGAACACAGATACGCAGTATTTT. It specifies CASRDRGGGNTDTQYF.

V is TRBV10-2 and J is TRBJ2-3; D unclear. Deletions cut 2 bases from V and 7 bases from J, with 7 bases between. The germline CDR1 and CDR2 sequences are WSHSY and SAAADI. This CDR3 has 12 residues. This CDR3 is CASSENYHTQYF. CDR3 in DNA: TGCGCCAGCAGTGAGAATTACCATACGCAGTATTTT.

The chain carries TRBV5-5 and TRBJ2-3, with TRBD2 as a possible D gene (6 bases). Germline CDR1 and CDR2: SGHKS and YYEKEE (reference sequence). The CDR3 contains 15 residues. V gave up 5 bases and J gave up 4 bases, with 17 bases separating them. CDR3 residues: CASRPYGGRPDTQYF. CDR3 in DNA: TGTGCCAGCAGGCCCTATGGGGGGAGACCAGATACGCAGTATTTT.

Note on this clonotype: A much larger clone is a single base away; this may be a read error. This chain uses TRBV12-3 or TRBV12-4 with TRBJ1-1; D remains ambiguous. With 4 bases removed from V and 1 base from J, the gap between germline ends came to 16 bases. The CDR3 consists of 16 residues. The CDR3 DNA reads TGTGCCAGCAGTTACCCGAGGCAGGTAGGGAACACTGAAGCTTTCTTT. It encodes CASSYPRQVGNTEAFF.

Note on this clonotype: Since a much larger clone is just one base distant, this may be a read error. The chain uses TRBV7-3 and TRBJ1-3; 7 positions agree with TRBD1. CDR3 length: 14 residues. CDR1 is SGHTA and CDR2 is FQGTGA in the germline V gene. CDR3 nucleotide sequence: TGTGCCAGCAGCTCCCGACAGGGCGGAAACACCATACATTTT. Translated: CASSSRQGGNTIHF.

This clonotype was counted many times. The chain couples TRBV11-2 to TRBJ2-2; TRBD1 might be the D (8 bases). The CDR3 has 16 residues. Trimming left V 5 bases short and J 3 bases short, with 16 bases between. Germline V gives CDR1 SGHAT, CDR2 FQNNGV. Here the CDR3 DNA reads TGTGCCAGCAGCCAGGGGGGGACAGGACACACCGGGGAGCTGTTTTTT. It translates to CASSQGGTGHTGELFF.

The CDR3, as DNA: TGTGCCAGCAGAACAACAGGGTTTGTGAACACTGAAGCTTTCTTT. Its translation: CASRTTGFVNTEAFF. The V call is TRBV27, the J call TRBJ1-1, with a possible D match to TRBD1 (6 bases). Germline V lookup: CDR1 MNHEY, CDR2 SMNVEV (reference sequence). CDR3 length equals 15 residues. V was cut by 6 bases and J by 0 bases, with 14 bases left in between.

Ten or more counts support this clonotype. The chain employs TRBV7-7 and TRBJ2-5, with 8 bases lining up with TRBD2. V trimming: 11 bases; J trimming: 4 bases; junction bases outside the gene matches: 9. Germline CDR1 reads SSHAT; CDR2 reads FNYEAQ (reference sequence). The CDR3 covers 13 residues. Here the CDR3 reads CAASGGVGETQYF. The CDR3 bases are TGTGCCGCCTCGGGGGGGGTCGGAGAGACCCAGTACTTC.